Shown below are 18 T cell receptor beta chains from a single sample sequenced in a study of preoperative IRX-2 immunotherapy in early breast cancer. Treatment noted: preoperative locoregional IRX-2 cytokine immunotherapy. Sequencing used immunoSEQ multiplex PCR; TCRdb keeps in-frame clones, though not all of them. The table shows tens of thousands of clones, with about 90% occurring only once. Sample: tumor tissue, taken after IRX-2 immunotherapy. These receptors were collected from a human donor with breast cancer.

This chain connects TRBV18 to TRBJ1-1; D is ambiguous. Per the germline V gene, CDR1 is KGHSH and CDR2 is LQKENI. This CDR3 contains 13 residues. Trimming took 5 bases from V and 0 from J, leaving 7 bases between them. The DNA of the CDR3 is TGTGCCAGCTCAGACAACTTGAACACTGAAGCTTTCTTT. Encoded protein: CASSDNLNTEAFF.

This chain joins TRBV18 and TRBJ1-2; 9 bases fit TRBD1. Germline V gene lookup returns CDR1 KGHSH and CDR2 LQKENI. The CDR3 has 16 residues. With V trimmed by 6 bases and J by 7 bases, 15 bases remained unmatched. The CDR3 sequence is CASSQIITGGAVGYTF. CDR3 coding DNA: TGTGCCAGCTCGCAGATCATAACAGGGGGCGCGGTTGGCTACACCTTC.

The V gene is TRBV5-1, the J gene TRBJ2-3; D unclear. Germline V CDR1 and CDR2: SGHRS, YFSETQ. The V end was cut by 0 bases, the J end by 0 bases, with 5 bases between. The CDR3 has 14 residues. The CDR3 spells CASSLGSSTDTQYF. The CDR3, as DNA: TGCGCCAGCAGCTTGGGTTCTAGCACAGATACGCAGTATTTT.

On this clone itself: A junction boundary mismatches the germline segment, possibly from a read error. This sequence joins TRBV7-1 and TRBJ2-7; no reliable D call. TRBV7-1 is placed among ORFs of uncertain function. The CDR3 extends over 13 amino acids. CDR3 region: CARSLTVTYEQYF. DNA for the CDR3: TGTGCCAGAAGCTTGACGGTCACCTACGAGCAGTACTTC.

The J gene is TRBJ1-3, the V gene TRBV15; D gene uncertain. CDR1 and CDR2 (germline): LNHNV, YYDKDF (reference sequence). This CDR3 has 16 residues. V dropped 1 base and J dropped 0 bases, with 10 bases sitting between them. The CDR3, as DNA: TGTGCCACCAGCAGAGGCGGCGGGAGCTCTGGAAACACCATATATTTT. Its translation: CATSRGGGSSGNTIYF.

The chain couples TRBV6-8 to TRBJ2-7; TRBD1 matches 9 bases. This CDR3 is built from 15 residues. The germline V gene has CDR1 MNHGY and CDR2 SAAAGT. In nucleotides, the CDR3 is TGTGCCATCAGTGCGGGACAGGGACACTCCTACGAGCAGTACGTC. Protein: CAISAGQGHSYEQYV.

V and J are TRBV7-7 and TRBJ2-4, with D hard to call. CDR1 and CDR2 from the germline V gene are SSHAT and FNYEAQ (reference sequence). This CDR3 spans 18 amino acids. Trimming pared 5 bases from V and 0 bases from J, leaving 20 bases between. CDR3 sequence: CASSHPKGREIAKNIQYF. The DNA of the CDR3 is TGTGCCAGCAGCCACCCCAAGGGCCGCGAAATAGCCAAAAACATTCAGTACTTC.

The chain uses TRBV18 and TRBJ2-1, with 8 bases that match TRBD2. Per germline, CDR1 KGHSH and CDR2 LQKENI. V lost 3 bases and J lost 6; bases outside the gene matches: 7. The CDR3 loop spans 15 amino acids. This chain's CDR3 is CASSPRGATPNEQFF. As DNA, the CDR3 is TGTGCCAGCTCACCGCGGGGGGCGACCCCCAATGAGCAGTTCTTC.

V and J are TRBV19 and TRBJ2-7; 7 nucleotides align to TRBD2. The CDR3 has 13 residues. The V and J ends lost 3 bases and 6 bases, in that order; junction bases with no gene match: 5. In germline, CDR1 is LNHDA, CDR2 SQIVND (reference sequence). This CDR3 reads CASSIGRESEQYF. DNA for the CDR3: TGTGCCAGTAGTATCGGGCGGGAGAGCGAGCAGTACTTC. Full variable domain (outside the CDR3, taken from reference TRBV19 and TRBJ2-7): DGGITQSPKYLFRKEGQNVTLSCEQNLNHDAMYWYRQDPGQGLRLIYYSQIVNDFQKGDIAEGYSVSREKKESFPLTVTSAQKNPTAFYLCASSIGRESEQYFGPGTRLTVT.

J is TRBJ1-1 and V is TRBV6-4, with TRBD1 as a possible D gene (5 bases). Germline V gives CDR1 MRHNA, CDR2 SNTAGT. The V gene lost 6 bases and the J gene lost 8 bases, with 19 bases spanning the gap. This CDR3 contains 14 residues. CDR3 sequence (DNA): TGTGCCAGCAGCGGTTTAACAGGTCGCACCGAAGCTTTCTTT. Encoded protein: CASSGLTGRTEAFF.

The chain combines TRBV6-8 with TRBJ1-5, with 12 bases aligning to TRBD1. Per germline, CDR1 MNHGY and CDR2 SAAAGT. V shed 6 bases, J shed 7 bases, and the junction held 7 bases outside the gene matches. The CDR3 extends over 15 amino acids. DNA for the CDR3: TGTGCCAGCAGGGGACAGGGGGCCCCCGGCCAGCCCCAGCATTTT. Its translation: CASRGQGAPGQPQHF.

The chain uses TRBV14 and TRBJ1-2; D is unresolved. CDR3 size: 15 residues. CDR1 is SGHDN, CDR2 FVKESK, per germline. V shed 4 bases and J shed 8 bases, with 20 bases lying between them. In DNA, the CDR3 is TGTGCCAGCAGCCCTCATACGGGCAACATTCGAGGCTACACCTTC. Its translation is CASSPHTGNIRGYTF.

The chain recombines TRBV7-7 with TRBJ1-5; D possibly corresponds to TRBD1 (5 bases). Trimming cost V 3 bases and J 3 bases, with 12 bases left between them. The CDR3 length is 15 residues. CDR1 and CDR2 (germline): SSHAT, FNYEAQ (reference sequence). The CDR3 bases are TGTGCCAGCAGCTTGCTTCGAGGGGACAATCAGCCCCAGCATTTT. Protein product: CASSLLRGDNQPQHF.

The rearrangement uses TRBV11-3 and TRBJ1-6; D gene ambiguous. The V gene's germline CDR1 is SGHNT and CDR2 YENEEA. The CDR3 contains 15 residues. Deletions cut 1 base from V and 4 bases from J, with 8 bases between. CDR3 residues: CASSLVEGYNSPLHF. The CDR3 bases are TGTGCCAGCAGCTTAGTGGAGGGATATAATTCACCCCTCCACTTT.

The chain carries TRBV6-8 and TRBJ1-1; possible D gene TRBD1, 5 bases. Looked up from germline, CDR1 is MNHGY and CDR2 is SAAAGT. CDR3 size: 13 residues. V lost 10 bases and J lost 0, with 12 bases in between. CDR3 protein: CATKQEMNTEAFF. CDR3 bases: TGTGCCACCAAACAGGAGATGAACACTGAAGCTTTCTTT.

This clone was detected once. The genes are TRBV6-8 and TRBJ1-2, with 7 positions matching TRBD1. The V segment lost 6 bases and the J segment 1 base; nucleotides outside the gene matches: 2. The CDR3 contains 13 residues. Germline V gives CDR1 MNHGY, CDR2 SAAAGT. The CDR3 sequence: CASRQGINYGYTF. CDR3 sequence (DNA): TGTGCCAGCAGACAGGGGATTAACTATGGCTACACCTTC.

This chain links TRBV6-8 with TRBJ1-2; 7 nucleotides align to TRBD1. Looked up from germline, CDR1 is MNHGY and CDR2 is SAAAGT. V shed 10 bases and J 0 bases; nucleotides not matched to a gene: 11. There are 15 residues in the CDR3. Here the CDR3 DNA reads TGTGCCACCCTGACAGGGACTATGGCTAACTATGGCTACACCTTC. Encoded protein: CATLTGTMANYGYTF.

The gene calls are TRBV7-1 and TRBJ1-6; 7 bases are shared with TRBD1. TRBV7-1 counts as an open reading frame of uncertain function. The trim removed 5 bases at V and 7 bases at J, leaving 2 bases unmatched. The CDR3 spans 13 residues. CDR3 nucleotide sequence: TGTGCCAGCAGCCGACAGGGAAATTCACCCCTCCACTTT. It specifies CASSRQGNSPLHF.